These 28 T cell receptor beta chains share one sample of origin, sequenced in a study of blood T cell repertoires in COVID-19 (dated by TCRdb to the early 2020s). The library was produced with the immunoSEQ multiplex PCR assay. As stored in TCRdb, this immuneACCESS dataset retains in-frame rearrangements with V and J assigned. A fraction of the clones does not appear; measured against another copy, unresolved V genes explain less than half of the discrepancy, and the remainder lacks a known reason. This sample has about 380,000 clones in its table, and about 85% of those were observed once. 3% to 4.5% of the sample is held by the ten biggest clonotypes. Source material: peripheral blood. These receptors all stem from a woman under 30 with acute or convalescent COVID-19.

V gene TRBV9 combines with J gene TRBJ2-3; no reliable D call. V lost 0 bases and J 0 bases, leaving 8 bases between the germline ends. Germline loops: CDR1 SGDLS, CDR2 YYNGEE. CDR3 length equals 15 residues. CDR3 bases: TGTGCCAGCAGCGTAGGTGGCAGAAGCACAGATACGCAGTATTTT. Amino acids: CASSVGGRSTDTQYF. Full variable domain (missing parts from reference TRBV9 and TRBJ2-3): DSGVTQTPKHLITATGQRVTLRCSPRSGDLSVYWYQQSLDQGLQFLIQYYNGEERAKGNILERFSAQQFPDLHSELNLSSLELGDSALYFCASSVGGRSTDTQYFGPGTRLTVL.

The chain uses TRBV5-1 and TRBJ1-4; D gene ambiguous. This CDR3 is 15 amino acids long. V lost 0 bases to trimming and J lost 0 bases, with 6 bases between them. Germline values: CDR1 SGHRS, CDR2 YFSETQ. The DNA of the CDR3 is TGCGCCAGCAGCTTGGAACTGGCAACTAATGAAAAACTGTTTTTT. Translating it yields CASSLELATNEKLFF.

The rearrangement links TRBV4-2 to TRBJ1-4; 7 bases line up with TRBD1. This CDR3 comprises 16 residues. V dropped 4 bases and J dropped 0; count of bases not matched to a gene: 5. Germline V CDR1 and CDR2: LGHNA, YNFKEQ. The CDR3 bases are TGTGCCAGCAGCCCTCAGGGGGATACAACTAATGAAAAACTGTTTTTT. Encoded protein: CASSPQGDTTNEKLFF.

This clone was seen just once. The chain is built from TRBV24-1 and TRBJ1-5, with TRBD1 identical over 7 bases. This CDR3 contains 16 residues. Germline CDR1 KGHDR, CDR2 SFDVKD. Germline trimming cut 4 bases from V and 1 base from J; bases unmatched to any gene: 6. The DNA for the CDR3 is TGTGCCACCAGTGACCCTCGACAGGGCAGCAATCAGCCCCAGCATTTT. Translating gives CATSDPRQGSNQPQHF.

The genes are TRBV20-1 and TRBJ2-4, with D perhaps matching TRBD1 (6 bases). The length of the CDR3 is 18 residues. The germline CDR1 and CDR2 sequences are DFQATT and SNEGSKA (reference sequence). V shed 3 bases and J shed 0 bases, with 21 bases lying between them. This CDR3 reads CSASGPIGGSLAKNIQYF. CDR3 nucleotides: TGCAGTGCTAGTGGGCCAATAGGGGGATCATTAGCCAAAAACATTCAGTACTTC.

Notes on this clone: The sample has other DNA sequences that encode this CDR3 too. V is TRBV5-1 and J is TRBJ2-1; D gene unclear. CDR3 length: 14 residues. Trimming took off 0 bases at V and 2 bases at J, with 6 bases between the two ends. CDR1 and CDR2 from the germline V gene are SGHRS and YFSETQ. The CDR3: CASSLDRTYNEQFF. The CDR3 bases are TGCGCCAGCAGCTTGGACAGAACCTACAATGAGCAGTTCTTC.

The V and J genes are TRBV10-1 and TRBJ1-6; possible D gene TRBD1, 6 bases. Per germline, CDR1 WNHNN and CDR2 SYGVQD (reference sequence). CDR3 length equals 14 residues. Trimming took off 9 bases at V and 5 bases at J, with 14 bases between the two ends. CDR3 protein: CARIRDTHNSPLHF. CDR3 DNA: TGCGCCAGGATTCGGGACACGCATAATTCACCCCTCCACTTT.

The rearrangement uses TRBV28 and TRBJ1-4, with 8 bases matching TRBD1. In germline, CDR1 is MDHEN, CDR2 SYDVKM. This CDR3 spans 16 amino acids. V shed 1 base and J 0 bases; nucleotides not matched to a gene: 1. CDR3 loop: CASSLSGGATNEKLFF. DNA of the CDR3: TGTGCCAGCAGTTTATCAGGGGGCGCAACTAATGAAAAACTGTTTTTT. The full variable domain, with the rest looked up from reference TRBV28 and TRBJ1-4, is DVKVTQSSRYLVKRTGEKVFLECVQDMDHENMFWYRQDPGLGLRLIYFSYDVKMKEKGDIPEGYSVSREKKERFSLILESASTNQTSMYLCASSLSGGATNEKLFFGSGTQLSVL.

Notes on this clone: The same CDR3 also results from other DNA sequences found in this sample. The chain recombines TRBV18 with TRBJ2-1; TRBD2 aligns across 13 bases. CDR1 and CDR2 from the germline V gene are KGHSH and LQKENI. V trimming: 3 bases; J trimming: 4 bases; junction bases outside the gene matches: 3. The CDR3 is made up of 16 amino acids. CDR3 bases: TGTGCCAGCTCACCGGGACTAGCGGGGAATTACAATGAGCAGTTCTTC. This codes for CASSPGLAGNYNEQFF.

This chain connects TRBV18 to TRBJ2-2; D call uncertain. The CDR3 loop spans 13 amino acids. Germline values: CDR1 KGHSH, CDR2 LQKENI. V lost 2 bases to trimming and J lost 5 bases, with 6 bases between them. This CDR3 is CASSPVQTGELFF. CDR3 nucleotides: TGTGCCAGCTCACCAGTTCAAACCGGGGAGCTGTTTTTT.

The chain combines TRBV9 with TRBJ2-2; D uncertain. The V end was cut by 1 base, the J end by 3 bases, with 7 bases between. Germline V gene data show CDR1 as SGDLS and CDR2 as YYNGEE. This CDR3 comprises 14 residues. The CDR3, as DNA: TGTGCCAGCAGCGTAACAGCCGACACCGGGGAGCTGTTTTTT. This gives the protein CASSVTADTGELFF.

Notes on this clone: Distinct nucleotide sequences in the sample also encode this CDR3. This chain uses TRBV6-5 with TRBJ1-2; D possibly corresponds to TRBD1 (5 bases). Germline CDR1 MNHEY, CDR2 SVGAGI. Trimming removed 0 bases from V and 4 bases from J, with 12 bases in between. The CDR3 runs 15 residues. CDR3 sequence: CASSYSGQGGYGYTF. The CDR3 DNA reads as TGTGCCAGCAGTTACTCAGGGCAGGGTGGCTATGGCTACACCTTC.

V is TRBV6-5 and J is TRBJ1-5; TRBD1 might be the D (6 bases). The CDR3 sequence is 14 residues long. Germline V gene data show CDR1 as MNHEY and CDR2 as SVGAGI. V was shortened by 6 bases and J by 1 base, with 10 bases between the two germline ends. The CDR3 here is CASRGGQSNQPQHF. The CDR3 DNA sequence: TGTGCCAGCAGGGGGGGGCAAAGCAATCAGCCCCAGCATTTT.

CDR3 DNA: TGCGCCAGCAGCTTGGATCGTACGGGGGGAGAAAAACTGTTTTTT. This sequence encodes CASSLDRTGGEKLFF. The chain is built from TRBV5-1 and TRBJ1-4; D is possibly TRBD1 (5 bases). The V end was cut by 0 bases, the J end by 8 bases, with 14 bases between. Germline V lookup: CDR1 SGHRS, CDR2 YFSETQ. The CDR3 runs to 15 residues.

The chain has TRBV24-1 and TRBJ1-2, with D unclear. This CDR3 has 13 residues. Germline assignment: CDR1 KGHDR and CDR2 SFDVKD. Trimming removed 4 bases from V and 2 bases from J, with 7 bases in between. CDR3 in DNA: TGTGCCACCAGTGAAGGACTCAACTATGGCTACACCTTC. It codes for CATSEGLNYGYTF.

This clone was counted only a few times. The chain has TRBV2 and TRBJ1-1; D not resolved. The germline V gene has CDR1 SNHLY and CDR2 FYNNEI. There are 16 residues in the CDR3. Deletions cut 7 bases from V and 5 bases from J, with 23 bases between. The CDR3 here is CASKMLWNLKRTEAFF. The CDR3 DNA reads as TGTGCCAGCAAGATGTTATGGAACTTAAAGAGGACTGAAGCTTTCTTT.

This clone appeared a few times. This chain links TRBV7-2 with TRBJ1-3, with TRBD1 matching 8 bases. This CDR3 has 17 amino acids. With 5 bases clipped from V and 4 bases from J, the junction kept 13 bases outside the gene matches. Germline CDR1 and CDR2: SGHTA and FQGNSA. CDR3 sequence: CASSPRTGRASGNTIYF. DNA of the CDR3: TGTGCCAGCAGCCCTCGGACAGGGAGGGCGTCGGGAAACACCATATATTTT.

The chain is built from TRBV9 and TRBJ2-2; D possibly corresponds to TRBD2 (7 bases). Trimming cost V 4 bases and J 7 bases, with 29 bases left between them. This CDR3 region has 19 residues. In germline, CDR1 is SGDLS, CDR2 YYNGEE. Written as DNA, the CDR3 is TGTGCCAGCAGCCCAAAAACCTCGGTCGTGGCGGGGGCGTACGGGGAGCTGTTTTTT. This sequence encodes CASSPKTSVVAGAYGELFF.

V is TRBV28 and J is TRBJ1-5; D is ambiguous. The V and J ends lost 3 bases and 9 bases respectively, with 18 bases between them. The CDR3 runs 15 residues. From germline, CDR1 is MDHEN and CDR2 SYDVKM. CDR3 bases: TGTGCCAGCAGTTTGGAGGGAGTAGATAGGCCGCCCCAGCATTTT. Translating it yields CASSLEGVDRPPQHF. The variable domain in full, completed from reference TRBV28 and TRBJ1-5, reads DVKVTQSSRYLVKRTGEKVFLECVQDMDHENMFWYRQDPGLGLRLIYFSYDVKMKEKGDIPEGYSVSREKKERFSLILESASTNQTSMYLCASSLEGVDRPPQHFGDGTRLSIL.

The chain employs TRBV2 and TRBJ1-2; the match to TRBD1 covers 11 bases. With V trimmed by 5 bases and J by 7 bases, 6 bases remained unmatched. The CDR3 extends over 14 amino acids. Germline assignment: CDR1 SNHLY and CDR2 FYNNEI. CDR3 loop: CASSRDRGSSGYTF. The DNA of the CDR3 is TGTGCCAGCAGTAGGGACAGGGGGTCGTCTGGCTACACCTTC.

The rearrangement links TRBV7-3 to TRBJ2-2, with 9 bases identical to TRBD1. Trimming cost V 1 base and J 6 bases; bases outside gene matches: 3. The CDR3 is made up of 15 amino acids. Germline lookup yields CDR1 SGHTA and CDR2 FQGTGA. CDR3 sequence (DNA): TGTGCCAGCAGCTTAATAGGGACAGGGTCCGGGGAGCTGTTTTTT. The encoded protein is CASSLIGTGSGELFF. The whole variable domain, remainder taken from reference TRBV7-3 and TRBJ2-2, is GAGVSQTPSNKVTEKGKYVELRCDPISGHTALYWYRQSLGQGPEFLIYFQGTGAADDSGLPNDRFFAVRPEGSVSTLKIQRTERGDSAVYLCASSLIGTGSGELFFGEGSRLTVL.

This chain uses TRBV3-1 (or the pseudogene TRBV3-2) with TRBJ2-3, with no clear D. Germline loops: CDR1 LGHDT, CDR2 YNNKEL (reference sequence). This CDR3 spans 16 amino acids. V lost 0 bases and J lost 5, with 15 bases in between. The CDR3 nucleotides read TGTGCCAGCAGCCAAGAAGGCGCGGTGATGGAAGATACGCAGTATTTT. Translated: CASSQEGAVMEDTQYF.

The gene calls are TRBV4-1 and TRBJ1-2; D remains ambiguous. This CDR3 is 12 amino acids long. Trimming took 3 bases from V and 4 from J, leaving 6 bases between them. CDR1 is MGHRA, CDR2 YSYEKL, per germline. CDR3 in DNA: TGCGCCAGCAGCCAGTACAGCTATGGCTACACCTTC. The encoded protein is CASSQYSYGYTF.

The J gene is TRBJ1-5, the V gene TRBV28, with 8 bases aligning to TRBD1. The ends lost 3 bases at V and 8 bases at J; junction bases unmatched: 6. Germline CDR1 and CDR2: MDHEN and SYDVKM. The CDR3 is 14 amino acids. CDR3 bases: TGTGCCAGCAGTTTGGGACAGGCCCTAGAGCCCCAGCATTTT. This sequence encodes CASSLGQALEPQHF.

As regards this clone: Other DNA variants within this sample encode the same CDR3. The chain employs TRBV11-2 and TRBJ1-2; tentatively, D is TRBD1 (5 bases). From germline, CDR1 is SGHAT and CDR2 FQNNGV. Trimming left V 3 bases short and J 8 bases short, with 7 bases between. The CDR3 contains 11 residues. The chain's CDR3 is CASSLGGGYTF. DNA of the CDR3: TGTGCCAGCAGCTTGGGGGGAGGCTACACCTTC. Combining the CDR3 with reference TRBV11-2 and TRBJ1-2 gives the whole variable domain EAGVAQSPRYKIIEKRQSVAFWCNPISGHATLYWYQQILGQGPKLLIQFQNNGVVDDSQLPKDRFSAERLKGVDSTLKIQPAKLEDSAVYLCASSLGGGYTFGSGTRLTVV.

This chain connects TRBV30 to TRBJ2-3; a possible D gene is TRBD1 (6 bases). Germline CDR1 reads GTSNPN; CDR2 reads SVGIG (reference sequence). Trimming took off 3 bases at V and 7 bases at J, with 20 bases between the two ends. This CDR3 is built from 15 residues. The CDR3 region has the DNA TGTGCCTGGAGCATATCCGGGACACCAACCTATACGCAGTATTTT. This codes for CAWSISGTPTYTQYF.

The V and J genes are TRBV19 and TRBJ2-5; 10 bases align to TRBD2. The germline V gene has CDR1 LNHDA and CDR2 SQIVND (reference sequence). The junction had 7 bases not matched to a gene; V was cut back by 6 bases and J by 3 bases. The CDR3 spans 15 residues. The chain's CDR3 is CASSEASGGEETQYF. CDR3 sequence (DNA): TGTGCCAGTAGCGAAGCTAGCGGGGGAGAAGAGACCCAGTACTTC.

The chain uses TRBV7-2 and TRBJ2-1; 10 bases fit TRBD1. This CDR3 region has 13 residues. The V and J ends lost 9 bases and 7 bases, in that order; junction bases with no gene match: 6. Germline CDR1 is SGHTA and CDR2 is FQGNSA. The CDR3 nucleotides read TGTGCCAGTTCCCGGGACAGGGGAAATGAGCAGTTCTTC. As protein: CASSRDRGNEQFF.